The TCR beta chain described here comes from a study of patients and donors after allogeneic stem cell transplantation. TCRdb re-analysed the RT-PCR reads in MiXCR, keeping a single row per CDR3 protein. The sample has more than 850,000 distinct CDR3 sequences; more than 15% are singletons. Between the trimmed V and J ends, which lost 0 bases and 6 bases, there was a span of 19 bases. This CDR3 has 17 amino acids. The germline V gene encodes CDR1 SGDLS and CDR2 YYNGEE. The TCR sequence derives from a human donor who was either an allogeneic HSCT recipient or a stem cell or donor lymphocyte infusion donor (not recorded which). It is not recorded whose cells these are; they may come from a transplant donor. This chain links TRBV9 with TRBJ2-4; a possible D gene is TRBD2 (6 bases). The sequenced material came from blood, either unsorted or a sorted T cell fraction (not recorded which). The chain's CDR3 is CASSVDEVGGSRNIQYF. The CDR3 region has the DNA TGTGCCAGCAGCGTAGATGAGGTTGGGGGGAGCCGAAACATTCAGTACTTC.